This T cell receptor (beta chain) was captured by sequencing in a study of blood T cell repertoires in COVID-19. Study overall: Samples representing acute and convalescent COVID-19 were sourced from the United States, Italy and Spain. PBMCs, B-cell-depleted T cells, or T cells were the source of the cDNA or gDNA that made up the material.

CDR1 and CDR2 from the germline V gene are KGHDR and SFDVKD. This CDR3 spans 19 amino acids. V shed 0 bases and J shed 2 bases, with 21 bases lying between them. In the authors' workflow: For nucleated cells, counts were estimated from reference gene primer amplification. The protocol was immunoSEQ multiplex PCR, while the TCRdb copy is restricted to in-frame clones and leaves out a portion. The V and J calls and clone size are taken from that table; D and trimming were inferred from the DNA. Here the sample spans 200,000 to 300,000 clones, 83% being singletons. The receptor was derived from a human donor in a cohort sampled during active COVID-19. The chain links TRBV24-1 to TRBJ2-5; D perhaps matches TRBD1 (5 bases). The sample was peripheral blood. The CDR3 sequence is CATSDLRASQGKAQETQYF. The CDR3 DNA sequence: TGTGCCACCAGTGATTTGCGAGCGAGTCAGGGAAAGGCTCAAGAGACCCAGTACTTC.